This paragraph reports one T cell receptor (beta chain). The antigen is not known. V lost 5 bases and J lost 3; bases outside the gene matches: 12. Germline V lookup: CDR1 SGHTA, CDR2 FQGNSA. The CDR3 is made up of 17 amino acids. These data come from a study of human T cells and chemical hapten exposure. Background on the study: Sensitizing treatment utilized 2% DPC over a 2 cm by 2 cm portion of upper inner arm skin. Largely, small differences in pooled library volume made per-sample TCR yields vary. Study-level findings and limits: Patch test score rose with PT1 expanded TCR count, significant at thresholds 8, 16 and 32, not 4.

Time point defined: patch test 2, 6 weeks after DPC sensitization. Treatment indicated: therapeutic diphenylcyclopropenone sensitization with weekly scalp DPC. Individual cDNA molecules (in the library) carried attached unique molecular identifiers. Each CDR3 protein gets one entry after TCRdb re-called the RACE reads with MiXCR. The sample contains about 140,000 distinct CDR3 sequences, approximately 12% of which appear only once. Specimen: whole blood, collected in connection with sensitization to the hapten diphenylcyclopropenone (DPC). The chain couples TRBV7-2 to TRBJ2-1, with 8 bases lining up with TRBD2. The sequence derives from a woman in her forties or fifties with alopecia areata. Some clones in this sample may be carry-over from other donors' samples. DNA of the CDR3: TGTGCCAGCAGCCCTTCCGGGACTAGGGGCCACTACAATGAGCAGTTCTTC. It codes for CASSPSGTRGHYNEQFF.